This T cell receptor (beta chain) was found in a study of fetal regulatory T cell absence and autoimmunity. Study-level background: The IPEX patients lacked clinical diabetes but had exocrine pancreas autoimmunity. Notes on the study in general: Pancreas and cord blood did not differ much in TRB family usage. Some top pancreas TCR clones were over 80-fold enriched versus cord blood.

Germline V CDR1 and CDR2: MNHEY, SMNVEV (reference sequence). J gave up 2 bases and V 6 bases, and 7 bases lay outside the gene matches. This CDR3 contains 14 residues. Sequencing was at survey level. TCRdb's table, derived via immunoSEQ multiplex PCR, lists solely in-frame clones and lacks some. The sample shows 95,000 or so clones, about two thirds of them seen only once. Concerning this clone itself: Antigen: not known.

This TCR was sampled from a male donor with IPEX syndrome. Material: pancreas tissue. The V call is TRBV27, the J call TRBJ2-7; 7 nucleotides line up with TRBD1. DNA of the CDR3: TGTGCCAGCAGCCTGACAGGGTCCCCCTACGAGCAGTACTTC. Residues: CASSLTGSPYEQYF.